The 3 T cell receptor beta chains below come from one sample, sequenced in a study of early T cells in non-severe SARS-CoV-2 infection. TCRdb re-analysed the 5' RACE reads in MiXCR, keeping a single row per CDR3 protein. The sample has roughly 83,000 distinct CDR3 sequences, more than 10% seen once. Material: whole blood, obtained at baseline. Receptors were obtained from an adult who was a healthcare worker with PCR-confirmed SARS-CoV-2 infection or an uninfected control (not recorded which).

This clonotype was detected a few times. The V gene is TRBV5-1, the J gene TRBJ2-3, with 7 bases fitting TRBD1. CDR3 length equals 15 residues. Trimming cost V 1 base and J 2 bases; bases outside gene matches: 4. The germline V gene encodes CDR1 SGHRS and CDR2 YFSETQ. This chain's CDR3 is CASSLKDRLTDTQYF. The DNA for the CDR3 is TGCGCCAGCAGCTTGAAGGACAGGCTCACAGATACGCAGTATTTT.

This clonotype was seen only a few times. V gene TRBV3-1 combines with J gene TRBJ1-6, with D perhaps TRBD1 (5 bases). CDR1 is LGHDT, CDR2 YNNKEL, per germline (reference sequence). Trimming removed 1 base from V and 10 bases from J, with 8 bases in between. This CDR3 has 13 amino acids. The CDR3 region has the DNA TGTGCCAGCAGCCAAGGACGGGGGTCACCCCTCCACTTT. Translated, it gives CASSQGRGSPLHF.

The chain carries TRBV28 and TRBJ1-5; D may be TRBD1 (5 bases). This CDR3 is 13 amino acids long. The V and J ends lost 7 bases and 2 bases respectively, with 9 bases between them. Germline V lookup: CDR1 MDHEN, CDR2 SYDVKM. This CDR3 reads CASKAGGNQPQHF. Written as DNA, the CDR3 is TGTGCCAGCAAGGCGGGGGGCAATCAGCCCCAGCATTTT.